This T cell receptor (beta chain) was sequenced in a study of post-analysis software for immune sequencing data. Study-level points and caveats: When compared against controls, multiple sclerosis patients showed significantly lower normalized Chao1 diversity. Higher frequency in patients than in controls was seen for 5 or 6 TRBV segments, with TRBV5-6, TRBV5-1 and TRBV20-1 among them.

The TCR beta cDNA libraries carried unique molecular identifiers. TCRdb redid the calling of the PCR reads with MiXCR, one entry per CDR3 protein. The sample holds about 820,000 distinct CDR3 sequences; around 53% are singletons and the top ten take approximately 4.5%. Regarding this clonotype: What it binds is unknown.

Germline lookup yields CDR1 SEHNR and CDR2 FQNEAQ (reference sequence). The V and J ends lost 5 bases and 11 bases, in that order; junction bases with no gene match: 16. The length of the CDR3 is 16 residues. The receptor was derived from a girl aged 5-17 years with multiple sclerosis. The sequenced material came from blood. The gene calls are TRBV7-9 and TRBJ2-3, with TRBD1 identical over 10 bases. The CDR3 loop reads CASSQTPGQGGREQYF. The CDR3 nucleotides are TGTGCCAGCAGCCAGACCCCCGGACAGGGGGGCCGGGAGCAGTATTTT.